Presented here are 12 T cell receptor beta chains from one specimen sequenced in a study of blood T cell repertoires in COVID-19. Here immunoSEQ multiplex PCR was the method, and the copy in TCRdb shows in-frame clones only, minus some. Here the sample spans tens of thousands of clones, around 90% being singletons. Sequencing was carried out using peripheral blood. These receptors came from a human donor with active COVID-19. The donor label of this sample is uncertain.

The genes are TRBV3-1 (or the pseudogene TRBV3-2) and TRBJ1-1; D is undetermined. V lost 2 bases, J lost 0 bases, and 7 bases lay in between. The length of the CDR3 is 14 residues. Germline CDR1 is LGHDT and CDR2 is YNNKEL (reference sequence). The CDR3 coding sequence is TGTGCCAGCAGCCAAAGGGAGATGAACACTGAAGCTTTCTTT. Protein sequence: CASSQREMNTEAFF.

The genes are TRBV30 and TRBJ2-5; no definite D call. V lost 1 base and J 7 bases, leaving 10 bases between the germline ends. This CDR3 region has 12 residues. CDR1 and CDR2 (germline): GTSNPN, SVGIG (reference sequence). In DNA form, the CDR3 reads TGTGCCTGGAGTGAAATAGCCGGGACCCAGTACTTC. This sequence encodes CAWSEIAGTQYF.

The rearrangement links TRBV7-3 to TRBJ2-1; 9 bases fit TRBD2. J lost 4 bases, V lost 3 bases, and 4 bases had no gene match. This CDR3 has 15 amino acids. Germline lookup yields CDR1 SGHTA and CDR2 FQGTGA. In DNA form, the CDR3 reads TGTGCCAGCAGCTTTCTAGCGGGACCATACAATGAGCAGTTCTTC. The encoded protein is CASSFLAGPYNEQFF. The full variable domain, with the rest looked up from reference TRBV7-3 and TRBJ2-1, is GAGVSQTPSNKVTEKGKYVELRCDPISGHTALYWYRQSLGQGPEFLIYFQGTGAADDSGLPNDRFFAVRPEGSVSTLKIQRTERGDSAVYLCASSFLAGPYNEQFFGPGTRLTVL.

The V gene is TRBV7-9, the J gene TRBJ2-7, with 8 bases lining up with TRBD1. The CDR3 has 14 amino acids. Germline trimming cut 7 bases from V and 0 bases from J; bases unmatched to any gene: 5. CDR1 is SEHNR, CDR2 FQNEAQ, per germline (reference sequence). CDR3 sequence: CASTRDRSSYEQYF. CDR3 DNA sequence: TGTGCCAGCACGAGGGACAGGTCCTCCTACGAGCAGTACTTC.

V and J are TRBV21-1 and TRBJ2-2; TRBD1 is the table's D call and was not checked against the DNA. TRBV21-1 is annotated as a pseudogene. CDR3 length equals 15 residues. Here the CDR3 DNA reads TGTGCCAGCAGGGACAGGGTCTTTAACACCGGGGAGCTGTTTTTT. This translates into CASRDRVFNTGELFF.

CDR3 DNA sequence: TGTGCCAGCGGGGGACTAGCGGGCGCGAACACCGGGGAGCTGTTTTTT. Its protein is CASGGLAGANTGELFF. V usage is TRBV7-8 and J usage is TRBJ2-2; TRBD2 agrees at 12 bases. V dropped 8 bases and J dropped 0; count of bases not matched to a gene: 4. The CDR3 runs to 16 residues. CDR1 SGHVS and CDR2 FQNEAQ come from the germline V gene.

V and J are TRBV28 and TRBJ1-2, with 7 bases identical to TRBD1. CDR3 length: 15 amino acids. CDR1 and CDR2 from the germline V gene are MDHEN and SYDVKM. V lost 4 bases to trimming and J lost 0 bases; unmatched junction nucleotides: 5. The CDR3, as DNA: TGTGCCAGCAGTTCCGAGGGGGCCTCTAACTATGGCTACACCTTC. It is translated as CASSSEGASNYGYTF.

The chain uses TRBV7-9 and TRBJ1-2; a possible D gene is TRBD1 (6 bases). Germline CDR1 SEHNR, CDR2 FQNEAQ (reference sequence). The CDR3 is made up of 13 amino acids. Trimming removed 4 bases from V and 7 bases from J, with 13 bases in between. The DNA of the CDR3 is TGTGCCAGCAGCTCCGGGACACTGTCTGGCTACACCTTC. Translating it yields CASSSGTLSGYTF.

This clone was observed once. The chain links TRBV6-6 to TRBJ2-5; no definite D call. Trimming took off 6 bases at V and 3 bases at J, with 5 bases between the two ends. Germline lookup yields CDR1 MNHNY and CDR2 SVGAGI (reference sequence). This CDR3 has 11 amino acids. This chain's CDR3 is CASRTKETQYF. Written as DNA, the CDR3 is TGTGCCAGCAGAACTAAAGAGACCCAGTACTTC.

The chain uses TRBV27 and TRBJ2-1; a possible D gene is TRBD1 (6 bases). V lost 6 bases and J 4 bases, leaving 19 bases between the germline ends. CDR1 is MNHEY and CDR2 is SMNVEV in the germline V gene (reference sequence). CDR3 length: 16 amino acids. The CDR3 DNA sequence: TGTGCCAGCAGCCCCTTGCTCGGACAGCTATACAATGAGCAGTTCTTC. This encodes CASSPLLGQLYNEQFF.

The chain has TRBV5-1 and TRBJ2-5; 10 bases align to TRBD2. In germline, CDR1 is SGHRS, CDR2 YFSETQ. The CDR3 is 15 residues long. V lost 7 bases, J lost 5 bases, and 11 bases stayed unmatched. The DNA for the CDR3 is TGCGCCAGCGCAGACGGACTAGCGGTTGGGGAGACCCAGTACTTC. Encoded protein: CASADGLAVGETQYF.

The chain employs TRBV4-2 and TRBJ1-5, with 7 positions matching TRBD1. Germline values: CDR1 LGHNA, CDR2 YNFKEQ. The CDR3 totals 15 residues. V trimming: 3 bases; J trimming: 1 base; junction bases outside the gene matches: 3. CDR3 DNA: TGTGCCAGCAGCCAGGCAGGGGGGAGCAATCAGCCCCAGCATTTT. Translating gives CASSQAGGSNQPQHF.